Listed here is a single TCR beta chain. The data originate from a study of blood T cell repertoires in COVID-19. Assay: immunoSEQ multiplex PCR; the TCRdb copy retains only in-frame clones and omits some. The sample lists about 220,000 clones, roughly 90% occurring once. Germline CDR1 and CDR2: MNHEY and SMNVEV (reference sequence). This CDR3 spans 14 amino acids. V was shortened by 4 bases and J by 5 bases, with 13 bases between the two germline ends. The rearrangement uses TRBV27 and TRBJ2-3; the D is unclear. Sequenced: PBMCs or T cells enriched from blood (not recorded which). This TCR was recovered from a woman aged 40 to 50 with acute COVID-19. The CDR3 loop reads CASSSVPQRDTQYF. DNA of the CDR3: TGTGCCAGCAGTTCCGTTCCACAGAGAGATACGCAGTATTTT.